The 30 T cell receptor beta chains below come from one sample, sequenced in a study of tissue T cells after allogeneic stem cell transplantation (dated by TCRdb to between 2021 and 2024). The library relied on the immunoSEQ multiplex PCR assay. In TCRdb, the immuneACCESS table is reduced to in-frame sequences with V and J assigned. These tables do not hold every clone; where another copy was compared, an unresolved V gene accounts for under half, and the others remain unexplained. The sample table records some 4,000 clones; approximately 58% of these occur just once. Around 28% of the sample lies in the top ten. What the time point label conveys for this sample: human tissue collected at research (rapid) autopsy. The sequenced sample was tissue from the ileum, obtained at autopsy. These receptors all stem from a male donor at least 60 years old with lung cancer.

The chain has TRBV24-1 and TRBJ2-1; TRBD2 might be the D (6 bases). The CDR3 contains 14 residues. V was clipped by 9 bases and J by 10 bases, with 21 bases between them. The germline V gene encodes CDR1 KGHDR and CDR2 SFDVKD. The CDR3 nucleotides are TGTGCCACCGGGTCGGGACTTGGCGGCCTCGAGCAGTTCTTC. The encoded protein is CATGSGLGGLEQFF.

The V and J genes are TRBV5-6 and TRBJ2-2; 11 bases agree with TRBD1. The CDR3 is made up of 17 amino acids. J lost 6 bases, V lost 4 bases, and 11 bases had no gene match. CDR1 and CDR2 (germline): SGHDT, YYEEEE. The CDR3 coding sequence is TGTGCCAGCAGCACCTGGGCGGGACAGGGGGAGGCCGGGGAGCTGTTTTTT. Translated: CASSTWAGQGEAGELFF.

V is TRBV6-5 and J is TRBJ1-2, with 11 bases that match TRBD1. The germline V gene encodes CDR1 MNHEY and CDR2 SVGAGI. The V and J ends lost 7 bases and 8 bases, in that order; junction bases with no gene match: 6. The CDR3 is 13 amino acids. CDR3 coding DNA: TGTGCCAGCACCCCGGGGACAGGGGGAGGCTACACCTTC. It encodes CASTPGTGGGYTF.

V gene TRBV7-3 combines with J gene TRBJ2-3; possible D gene TRBD1, 7 bases. V gave up 2 bases and J gave up 1 base, with 10 bases separating them. CDR1 and CDR2 (germline): SGHTA, FQGTGA. The CDR3 length is 15 residues. CDR3 region: CASSLGGGGTDTQYF. Written as DNA, the CDR3 is TGTGCCAGCAGCTTAGGAGGGGGCGGCACAGATACGCAGTATTTT. The whole variable domain, filled in from reference TRBV7-3 and TRBJ2-3, reads GAGVSQTPSNKVTEKGKYVELRCDPISGHTALYWYRQSLGQGPEFLIYFQGTGAADDSGLPNDRFFAVRPEGSVSTLKIQRTERGDSAVYLCASSLGGGGTDTQYFGPGTRLTVL.

The chain couples TRBV20-1 to TRBJ1-1; no clear D gene. Germline lookup yields CDR1 DFQATT and CDR2 SNEGSKA (reference sequence). Trimming left V 6 bases short and J 1 base short, with 6 bases between. The CDR3 extends over 11 amino acids. In DNA form, the CDR3 reads TGCAGTGCCCGACAGAACACTGAAGCTTTCTTT. It codes for CSARQNTEAFF.

This chain links TRBV7-2 with TRBJ1-2; D is undetermined. The CDR3 runs 15 residues. CDR1 and CDR2 from the germline V gene are SGHTA and FQGNSA. The V gene lost 2 bases and the J gene lost 4 bases, with 14 bases spanning the gap. CDR3 amino acids: CASSLTPLGVYGYTF. Here the CDR3 DNA reads TGTGCCAGCAGCTTAACGCCGCTGGGTGTCTATGGCTACACCTTC.

The genes are TRBV29-1 and TRBJ2-5; D is ambiguous. CDR1 is SQVTM and CDR2 is ANQGSEA in the germline V gene. The V end lost 4 bases, the J end lost 5 bases, and 8 bases lay between the germline ends. The CDR3 has 11 amino acids. CDR3 region: CSVAPGETQYF. CDR3 bases: TGCAGCGTTGCCCCTGGGGAGACCCAGTACTTC.

The rearrangement uses TRBV4-2 and TRBJ2-2; 7 bases line up with TRBD2. Germline V gene lookup returns CDR1 LGHNA and CDR2 YNFKEQ. Trimming cost V 1 base and J 2 bases; bases outside gene matches: 1. There are 15 residues in the CDR3. CDR3: CASSQGTSNTGELFF. CDR3 coding DNA: TGTGCCAGCAGCCAAGGGACTAGTAACACCGGGGAGCTGTTTTTT.

In this sample, this clone turned up a few times. The chain combines TRBV29-1 with TRBJ2-7; TRBD2 matches 9 bases. Germline V gives CDR1 SQVTM, CDR2 ANQGSEA. The ends lost 5 bases at V and 5 bases at J; junction bases unmatched: 13. The CDR3 length is 15 residues. This CDR3 reads CSVPSGLAGLNEQYF. The CDR3 region has the DNA TGCAGCGTTCCTTCAGGGCTAGCGGGACTCAACGAGCAGTACTTC.

This clone showed up just once. V gene TRBV9 combines with J gene TRBJ2-1, with 9 positions matching TRBD2. V lost 0 bases to trimming and J lost 8 bases; unmatched junction nucleotides: 9. This CDR3 has 16 amino acids. From germline, CDR1 is SGDLS and CDR2 YYNGEE. CDR3 nucleotides: TGTGCCAGCAGCGTAGCTGGAGCGGGGGGAGGGGATGAGCAGTTCTTC. Translated, it gives CASSVAGAGGGDEQFF.

The chain is built from TRBV4-1 and TRBJ1-2; D remains ambiguous. The V end was cut by 6 bases, the J end by 4 bases, with 18 bases between. The CDR3 extends over 15 amino acids. Germline lookup yields CDR1 MGHRA and CDR2 YSYEKL. In DNA, the CDR3 is TGCGCCAGCAGTATAAACGATCAGACCGGCTATGGCTACACCTTC. Translation gives CASSINDQTGYGYTF.

This sequence joins TRBV5-4 and TRBJ2-3; D ambiguous. V was pared by 4 bases and J by 0 bases, with 12 bases between. From germline, CDR1 is SGHNT and CDR2 YYREEE (reference sequence). CDR3 length: 15 amino acids. CDR3 DNA: TGTGCCAGCAGCACCGGAGCCCTTAGCACAGATACGCAGTATTTT. This sequence encodes CASSTGALSTDTQYF.

The J gene is TRBJ2-1, the V gene TRBV9; 10 bases align to TRBD2. CDR1 is SGDLS, CDR2 YYNGEE, per germline. V lost 1 base to trimming and J lost 5 bases; unmatched junction nucleotides: 12. There are 18 residues in the CDR3. CDR3 loop: CASSVSASGSRWNNEQFF. DNA for the CDR3: TGTGCCAGCAGCGTATCGGCTAGCGGGAGCAGATGGAACAATGAGCAGTTCTTC. The complete variable domain, with remaining parts taken from reference TRBV9 and TRBJ2-1, reads DSGVTQTPKHLITATGQRVTLRCSPRSGDLSVYWYQQSLDQGLQFLIQYYNGEERAKGNILERFSAQQFPDLHSELNLSSLELGDSALYFCASSVSASGSRWNNEQFFGPGTRLTVL.

The gene calls are TRBV19 and TRBJ2-5, with 12 bases lining up with TRBD1. Losses at the gene ends were 3 bases for V and 5 bases for J; bases not matched to a gene: 4. CDR3 length: 15 amino acids. CDR1 is LNHDA and CDR2 is SQIVND in the germline V gene (reference sequence). For the CDR3, the DNA is TGTGCCAGTAGTATCGGGGACAGGGGGCGGGAGACCCAGTACTTC. Encoded protein: CASSIGDRGRETQYF.

This clone was found a few times. The V call is TRBV5-5, the J call TRBJ1-1, with D unclear. V was pared by 0 bases and J by 5 bases, with 17 bases between. Germline V gene sequence: CDR1 SGHKS, CDR2 YYEKEE (reference sequence). The CDR3 extends over 16 amino acids. CDR3 sequence (DNA): TGTGCCAGCAGCTTGGATGCTGGGTTAGGAAGGACTGAAGCTTTCTTT. It specifies CASSLDAGLGRTEAFF.

The count of this clone is one. The chain is built from TRBV28 and TRBJ2-1; D possibly corresponds to TRBD1 (6 bases). The CDR3 is 14 residues long. Trimming took off 5 bases at V and 6 bases at J, with 14 bases between the two ends. Germline lookup yields CDR1 MDHEN and CDR2 SYDVKM. CDR3 sequence (DNA): TGTGCCAGCAGTCCAACAGGGAAGGTCAATGAGCAGTTCTTC. Amino acid sequence: CASSPTGKVNEQFF.

As concerns this clone: In the same sample, other DNA sequences code for this CDR3. The chain links TRBV18 to TRBJ1-3; 9 bases map to TRBD1. Germline trimming cut 3 bases from V and 0 bases from J; bases unmatched to any gene: 6. This CDR3 is built from 17 residues. Germline CDR1 reads KGHSH; CDR2 reads LQKENI. The CDR3 loop is CASSPPGQGHSGNTIYF. Here the CDR3 DNA reads TGTGCCAGCTCACCGCCGGGACAGGGACACTCTGGAAACACCATATATTTT.

J is TRBJ1-2 and V is TRBV6-1; no firm D call. The V end was cut by 6 bases, the J end by 4 bases, with 6 bases between. The CDR3 has 11 amino acids. In germline, CDR1 is MNHNS, CDR2 SASEGT. CDR3 residues: CASSQLYGYTF. CDR3 DNA sequence: TGTGCCAGCAGCCAGCTCTATGGCTACACCTTC.

This clone is termed medium-sized (0.01 to 0.1%). The CDR3 region has the DNA TGTGCCAGCAGTCCGGGGGCGGACCAAGAGCAGTACTTC. Translation gives CASSPGADQEQYF. The chain links TRBV6-6 to TRBJ2-7; D may correspond to TRBD1 or TRBD2 (6 bases each). The CDR3 extends over 13 amino acids. Germline loops: CDR1 MNHNY, CDR2 SVGAGI (reference sequence). Trimming cost V 5 bases and J 7 bases, with 15 bases left between them.

This chain uses TRBV11-3 with TRBJ2-3, with D perhaps matching TRBD1 or TRBD2 (6 bases each). The CDR3 is 14 amino acids. Trimming removed 5 bases from V and 2 bases from J, with 11 bases in between. Germline values: CDR1 SGHNT, CDR2 YENEEA. DNA of the CDR3: TGTGCCAGCAGCGTGGGGGGCCTCACAGATACGCAGTATTTT. It is translated as CASSVGGLTDTQYF. Looking up the rest from reference TRBV11-3 and TRBJ2-3 gives the full variable domain: EAGVVQSPRYKIIEKKQPVAFWCNPISGHNTLYWYLQNLGQGPELLIRYENEEAVDDSQLPKDRFSAERLKGVDSTLKIQPAELGDSAVYLCASSVGGLTDTQYFGPGTRLTVL.

This clone was found once. V usage is TRBV6-6 and J usage is TRBJ1-2, with TRBD1 as a possible D gene (6 bases). Trimming left V 2 bases short and J 6 bases short, with 16 bases between. Germline CDR1 and CDR2: MNHNY and SVGAGI (reference sequence). The CDR3 spans 15 residues. CDR3 region: CASSYLQGGTDGYTF. The DNA of the CDR3 is TGTGCCAGCAGTTACCTACAGGGTGGGACTGATGGCTACACCTTC.

The V call is TRBV28, the J call TRBJ2-7; D not resolved. CDR3 size: 10 residues. The V end was cut by 6 bases, the J end by 3 bases, with 3 bases between. Looked up from germline, CDR1 is MDHEN and CDR2 is SYDVKM. The chain's CDR3 is CASRDYEQYF. The CDR3 DNA is TGTGCCAGCAGAGACTACGAGCAGTACTTC.

The rearrangement joins TRBV12-5 to TRBJ1-1; D remains ambiguous. V was trimmed by 3 bases and J by 7 bases, leaving 6 bases between them. The CDR3 has 11 amino acids. The germline V gene has CDR1 LGHNT and CDR2 FRNRAP. CDR3 residues: CASGFGNEAFF. The DNA for the CDR3 is TGTGCTAGTGGTTTCGGGAATGAAGCTTTCTTT.

V and J are TRBV18 and TRBJ2-3; D is undetermined. Germline V CDR1 and CDR2: KGHSH, LQKENI. This CDR3 has 10 amino acids. CDR3 sequence: CGCSTDTQYF. The CDR3 DNA is TGTGGCTGTAGCACAGATACGCAGTATTTT.

The V call is TRBV25-1, the J call TRBJ2-2, with no clear D. Looked up from germline, CDR1 is MGHDK and CDR2 is SYGVNS. The CDR3 has 11 residues. The V and J ends lost 6 bases and 3 bases respectively, with 2 bases between them. In DNA form, the CDR3 reads TGTGCCAGCAGCTACACCGGGGAGCTGTTTTTT. Translating gives CASSYTGELFF.

The chain is built from TRBV5-1 and TRBJ2-3; D uncertain. Germline V gives CDR1 SGHRS, CDR2 YFSETQ. Trimming pared 2 bases from V and 3 bases from J, leaving 4 bases between. The CDR3 extends over 12 amino acids. The CDR3 DNA reads as TGCGCCAGCAGCTTTAGAACAGATACGCAGTATTTT. Translation: CASSFRTDTQYF.

The chain uses TRBV2 and TRBJ1-6; D is unresolved. The CDR3 runs 14 residues. In germline, CDR1 is SNHLY, CDR2 FYNNEI. V was clipped by 4 bases and J by 1 base, with 5 bases between them. The CDR3 loop is CASSGGSYNSPLHF. The CDR3 bases are TGTGCCAGCAGTGGGGGATCCTATAATTCACCCCTCCACTTT. The full variable domain, rest sourced from reference TRBV2 and TRBJ1-6, is EPEVTQTPSHQVTQMGQEVILRCVPISNHLYFYWYRQILGQKVEFLVSFYNNEISEKSEIFDDQFSVERPDGSNFTLKIRSTKLEDSAMYFCASSGGSYNSPLHFGNGTRLTVT.

This sequence joins TRBV6-2 or TRBV6-3 and TRBJ2-2; D uncertain. CDR3 length: 14 amino acids. Looked up from germline, CDR1 is MNHEY and CDR2 is SVGEGT. V dropped 5 bases and J dropped 1 base, with 8 bases sitting between them. CDR3 loop: CASSGPLNTGELFF. The CDR3 DNA follows: TGTGCCAGCAGTGGGCCGCTGAACACCGGGGAGCTGTTTTTT.

The J gene is TRBJ1-4, the V gene TRBV2, with no clear D. Germline-derived CDR1 and CDR2 are SNHLY and FYNNEI. V gave up 0 bases and J gave up 1 base, with 9 bases separating them. This CDR3 spans 16 amino acids. The CDR3 DNA follows: TGTGCCAGCAGTGAAGCCACAGCGGGAACTAATGAAAAACTGTTTTTT. This translates into CASSEATAGTNEKLFF.

This sequence joins TRBV28 and TRBJ1-1; D possibly corresponds to TRBD1 (5 bases). The CDR3 length is 14 residues. The ends were cut back, 3 bases at V and 1 base at J, with 9 bases in the middle. CDR1 is MDHEN and CDR2 is SYDVKM in the germline V gene. CDR3 region: CASSLGGGNTEAFF. CDR3 sequence (DNA): TGTGCCAGCAGTTTGGGGGGTGGGAACACTGAAGCTTTCTTT.